These 28 T cell receptor beta chains were sequenced from one sample in a study of T cells in Graves' hyperthyroidism and ophthalmopathy. Regions amplified from RNA transcripts were the TCR beta CDR3 regions. During a first-round RT-PCR of the TCR CDR3, the HTBI primer set was used. TCRdb independently ran MiXCR on the multiplex PCR reads; one entry per CDR3 protein. The table shows around 700,000 distinct CDR3 sequences, with 30% to 40% occurring only once. Sequenced input: blood. These receptors were obtained from a woman aged 40 to 49 with Graves' hyperthyroidism.

This clonotype was seen only a few times. Here the CDR3 reads CASSLIVGAGNTEAFF. CDR3 DNA sequence: TGTGCCAGCAGCTTGATAGTCGGGGCTGGGAACACTGAAGCTTTCTTT. V gene TRBV7-2 combines with J gene TRBJ1-1, with D maybe TRBD1 (5 bases). Germline-derived CDR1 and CDR2 are SGHTA and FQGNSA. V lost 3 bases and J lost 1, with 15 bases in between. The CDR3 totals 16 residues.

The CDR3 spells CSVEATRGYGGYTF. The CDR3 DNA reads as TGCAGCGTTGAAGCGACGAGGGGCTACGGTGGCTACACCTTC. The chain is built from TRBV29-1 and TRBJ1-2; tentative D call: TRBD1 (5 bases). CDR3 length: 14 amino acids. Germline V gives CDR1 SQVTM, CDR2 ANQGSEA. V lost 1 base, J lost 7 bases, and 16 bases lay in between.

As concerns this clonotype: Possible read error: a much larger clone is one base away. V usage is TRBV10-3 and J usage is TRBJ1-1, with unresolved D. In germline, CDR1 is ENHRY, CDR2 SYGVKD. V shed 10 bases and J shed 3 bases, with 15 bases lying between them. The CDR3 contains 13 residues. The chain's CDR3 is CATREEMDTEAFF. Written as DNA, the CDR3 is TGTGCCACCAGAGAGGAAATGGACACTGAAGCTTTCTTT.

CDR3 sequence: CASSLLEGNTIYF. The DNA of the CDR3 is TGTGCCAGCAGTTTATTGGAGGGAAACACCATATATTTT. This sequence joins TRBV27 and TRBJ1-3, with no clear D. The CDR3 length is 13 residues. The V end was cut by 1 base, the J end by 4 bases, with 5 bases between. Germline V CDR1 and CDR2: MNHEY, SMNVEV (reference sequence).

V and J are TRBV20-1 and TRBJ1-1; TRBD1 might be the D (5 bases). CDR1 and CDR2 (germline): DFQATT, SNEGSKA (reference sequence). This CDR3 has 15 residues. V lost 0 bases and J lost 7, with 18 bases in between. The CDR3 region is CSAREPRRGTYEAFF. The DNA of the CDR3 is TGCAGTGCTAGAGAGCCCCGCAGAGGGACCTATGAAGCTTTCTTT.

The chain recombines TRBV19 with TRBJ1-6; no reliable D call. With 6 bases removed from V and 4 bases from J, the gap between germline ends came to 16 bases. Looked up from germline, CDR1 is LNHDA and CDR2 is SQIVND (reference sequence). The CDR3 runs 16 residues. The CDR3 region is CASSHGPTPYNSPLHF. Here the CDR3 DNA reads TGTGCCAGTAGCCATGGACCGACCCCATATAATTCACCCCTCCACTTT.

This clonotype has more than one count but fewer than ten. V and J are TRBV7-2 and TRBJ2-7; D possibly uses TRBD1 or TRBD2 (6 bases each). From germline, CDR1 is SGHTA and CDR2 FQGNSA. This CDR3 contains 15 residues. Trimming cost V 3 bases and J 3 bases, with 15 bases left between them. This CDR3 reads CASSFPSGGHYEQYF. The CDR3 bases are TGTGCCAGCAGCTTCCCTAGTGGGGGGCACTACGAGCAGTACTTC.

The V and J genes are TRBV6-5 and TRBJ1-2; 10 bases agree with TRBD1. Germline V gene data show CDR1 as MNHEY and CDR2 as SVGAGI. The CDR3 is 15 amino acids. V was pared by 2 bases and J by 4 bases, with 4 bases of the junction left unmatched. CDR3 sequence (DNA): TGTGCCAGCAGTTACGGGGACAGGGGTTCCTATGGCTACACCTTC. It translates to CASSYGDRGSYGYTF.

V gene TRBV7-2 combines with J gene TRBJ2-7; D remains unclear. There are 16 residues in the CDR3. CDR1 and CDR2 (germline): SGHTA, FQGNSA. The V and J ends lost 6 bases and 1 base respectively, with 19 bases between them. Here the CDR3 DNA reads TGTGCCAGCAGAATTCCCTCGGCGTTGGGTTCCTACGAGCAGTACTTC. Encoded protein: CASRIPSALGSYEQYF.

This clonotype appeared many times. This chain links TRBV20-1 with TRBJ2-5; 9 bases line up with TRBD1. The CDR3 runs 13 residues. With 4 bases clipped from V and 4 bases from J, the junction kept 4 bases outside the gene matches. Germline CDR1 and CDR2: DFQATT and SNEGSKA (reference sequence). CDR3 nucleotides: TGCAGTGCTATTACAGGGGGCGCAGAGACCCAGTACTTC. Protein sequence: CSAITGGAETQYF.

The rearrangement uses TRBV5-1 and TRBJ1-4; TRBD1 agrees at 7 bases. V lost 3 bases to trimming and J lost 4 bases; unmatched junction nucleotides: 9. Germline CDR1 reads SGHRS; CDR2 reads YFSETQ. The CDR3 loop spans 16 amino acids. The CDR3 reads CASSYDGTVVNEKLFF. The CDR3 DNA sequence: TGCGCCAGCAGCTATGATGGGACAGTCGTTAATGAAAAACTGTTTTTT.

A few counts support this clonotype. The genes are TRBV7-9 and TRBJ1-1, with D possibly being TRBD1 (5 bases). V was shortened by 4 bases and J by 1 base, with 16 bases between the two germline ends. The CDR3 sequence is 16 residues long. Germline CDR1 reads SEHNR; CDR2 reads FQNEAQ (reference sequence). In nucleotides, the CDR3 is TGTGCCAGCAGCTCCCGGCGGCCGGGGGGGAACACTGAAGCTTTCTTT. Protein product: CASSSRRPGGNTEAFF.

Concerning this clonotype itself: A junction end diverges from the germline sequence, so it may reflect a read error. The gene calls are TRBV7-2 and TRBJ2-7; D gene unclear. Germline-derived CDR1 and CDR2 are SGHTA and FQGNSA. The CDR3 loop spans 16 amino acids. CDR3 nucleotides: TGCGCCAGCAGATTTAGAAAGACCACTCACTCCTACGAGCAGTACTTC. It encodes CASRFRKTTHSYEQYF.

The chain recombines TRBV7-2 with TRBJ1-6, with D perhaps matching TRBD1 (5 bases). The CDR3 covers 14 residues. Germline V lookup: CDR1 SGHTA, CDR2 FQGNSA. V lost 7 bases, J lost 8 bases, and 15 bases lay in between. The CDR3 reads CASTDPGPHSPLHF. The CDR3 nucleotides are TGTGCCAGCACCGACCCGGGACCACATTCACCCCTCCACTTT.

In its sample, this clonotype was seen many times. The CDR3 region is CASSQNPAPLHF. DNA of the CDR3: TGTGCCAGCAGCCAAAATCCGGCACCCCTCCACTTT. The chain has TRBV3-1 and TRBJ1-6; D is unresolved. The CDR3 is made up of 12 amino acids. Germline loops: CDR1 LGHDT, CDR2 YNNKEL (reference sequence). Trimming took off 2 bases at V and 11 bases at J, with 7 bases between the two ends.

In nucleotides, the CDR3 is TGTGCCAGCAGCCACTATGCCGGGACTACTTTTGGGCAGTACTTC. Translation: CASSHYAGTTFGQYF. The genes are TRBV7-9 and TRBJ2-7, with TRBD2 matching 7 bases. Germline loops: CDR1 SEHNR, CDR2 FQNEAQ (reference sequence). V shed 5 bases and J 9 bases; nucleotides not matched to a gene: 16. The CDR3 contains 15 residues.

The rearrangement links TRBV7-2 to TRBJ1-1; 7 bases line up with TRBD1. The CDR3 sequence is 14 residues long. Germline CDR1 is SGHTA and CDR2 is FQGNSA. V shed 3 bases, J shed 4 bases, and the junction held 5 bases outside the gene matches. CDR3 loop: CASSFTGASTEAFF. In DNA, the CDR3 is TGTGCCAGCAGCTTCACAGGGGCGAGCACTGAAGCTTTCTTT.

This clonotype was detected only a few times. The chain employs TRBV20-1 and TRBJ1-1; D not certain. With 3 bases removed from V and 0 bases from J, the gap between germline ends came to 5 bases. The length of the CDR3 is 12 residues. Germline V gives CDR1 DFQATT, CDR2 SNEGSKA (reference sequence). Written as DNA, the CDR3 is TGCAGTGCTAGTAACCTGAACACTGAAGCTTTCTTT. Translating gives CSASNLNTEAFF.

There are many counts of this clonotype. This chain connects TRBV7-9 to TRBJ1-1; D not resolved. V lost 9 bases to trimming and J lost 3 bases, with 11 bases between them. The CDR3 is made up of 12 amino acids. The germline gives CDR1 SEHNR, CDR2 FQNEAQ (reference sequence). The CDR3 spells CASGGRDTEAFF. In DNA, the CDR3 is TGTGCCAGTGGAGGGCGGGACACTGAAGCTTTCTTT.

This clonotype has just one count. The V call is TRBV28, the J call TRBJ2-7, with D uncertain. The V and J ends lost 5 bases and 5 bases respectively, with 13 bases between them. The germline V gene encodes CDR1 MDHEN and CDR2 SYDVKM. There are 13 residues in the CDR3. The CDR3 region is CASSPSRRNEQYF. The CDR3 nucleotides read TGTGCCAGCAGTCCAAGTCGACGGAACGAGCAGTACTTC.

This clonotype has just a few counts. The CDR3 DNA reads as TGTGCCAGCAGCCCAAGCAACAGACGCCAAGAGACCCAGTACTTC. This codes for CASSPSNRRQETQYF. V gene TRBV7-3 combines with J gene TRBJ2-5, with D uncertain. Germline CDR1 reads SGHTA; CDR2 reads FQGTGA. The ends were cut back, 5 bases at V and 1 base at J, with 14 bases in the middle. This CDR3 contains 15 residues.

The V and J genes are TRBV24-1 and TRBJ1-1, with 10 bases that match TRBD1. Germline CDR1 is KGHDR and CDR2 is SFDVKD. CDR3 length: 15 amino acids. Losses at the gene ends were 9 bases for V and 5 bases for J; bases not matched to a gene: 11. In nucleotides, the CDR3 is TGTGCCACCCGGATGACAGGGGGCGCGAGGACTGAAGCTTTCTTT. Its protein is CATRMTGGARTEAFF.

The chain has TRBV20-1 and TRBJ2-6, with D possibly being TRBD1 (6 bases). Germline V gene lookup returns CDR1 DFQATT and CDR2 SNEGSKA (reference sequence). This CDR3 spans 15 amino acids. V dropped 1 base and J dropped 0 bases, with 7 bases sitting between them. CDR3 sequence (DNA): TGCAGTGCTAGAGTACAGGGCTCTGGGGCCAACGTCCTGACTTTC. It translates to CSARVQGSGANVLTF.

CDR3 sequence reads: CAWQGYTGELFF. The CDR3 nucleotides read TGTGCCTGGCAGGGATACACCGGGGAGCTGTTTTTT. This chain links TRBV30 with TRBJ2-2; tentatively, D is TRBD1 (5 bases). The CDR3 spans 12 residues. CDR1 is GTSNPN, CDR2 SVGIG, per germline (reference sequence). V lost 5 bases and J lost 3, with 7 bases in between. Together with reference TRBV30 and TRBJ2-2, the CDR3 gives the full variable domain: SQTIHQWPATLVQPVGSPLSLECTVEGTSNPNLYWYRQAAGRGLQLLFYSVGIGQISSEVPQNLSASRPQDRQFILSSKKLLLSDSGFYLCAWQGYTGELFFGEGSRLTVL.

This clonotype showed up many times. The V call is TRBV12-3 or TRBV12-4, the J call TRBJ1-5, with 8 bases matching TRBD1. The ends lost 4 bases at V and 7 bases at J; junction bases unmatched: 6. The CDR3 is 14 amino acids. CDR3 bases: TGTGCCAGCAGTTCCGACAGGGGCAGGCAGCCCCAGCATTTT. Protein sequence: CASSSDRGRQPQHF.

The table lists this clonotype with many counts. The rearrangement links TRBV13 to TRBJ1-2; D gene unclear. Trimming removed 1 base at V and 7 bases at J, with 13 bases between. The length of the CDR3 is 14 residues. Germline V gene lookup returns CDR1 PRHDT and CDR2 FYEKMQ (reference sequence). The CDR3 spells CASSLDSDPIGYTF. The CDR3, as DNA: TGTGCCAGCAGCTTAGACTCCGACCCCATTGGCTACACCTTC. The variable domain in full, completed from reference TRBV13 and TRBJ1-2, reads AAGVIQSPRHLIKEKRETATLKCYPIPRHDTVYWYQQGPGQDPQFLISFYEKMQSDKGSIPDRFSAQQFSDYHSELNMSSLELGDSALYFCASSLDSDPIGYTFGSGTRLTVV.

This clonotype was counted many times. This rearrangement joins TRBV10-2 to TRBJ1-3, with no clear D. This CDR3 has 14 amino acids. V gave up 3 bases and J gave up 0 bases, with 6 bases separating them. In germline, CDR1 is WSHSY, CDR2 SAAADI. The CDR3 bases are TGCGCCAGCAGTGAAGGTGGCTCTGGAAACACCATATATTTT. Translating gives CASSEGGSGNTIYF.

This clonotype was seen ten or more times. V and J are TRBV15 and TRBJ1-1; maybe TRBD1 (5 bases). Trimming stripped 8 bases from V and 0 bases from J, with 13 bases between. Germline V CDR1 and CDR2: LNHNV, YYDKDF (reference sequence). This CDR3 comprises 14 residues. This CDR3 reads CATQGVHMNTEAFF. CDR3 nucleotides: TGTGCCACCCAGGGCGTCCACATGAACACTGAAGCTTTCTTT.